The 23 T cell receptor beta chains below were found in one sample sequenced in a study of T cell changes during pregnancy in multiple sclerosis. Assay used: immunoSEQ multiplex PCR; TCRdb lists only in-frame clones, some missing. This sample has fewer than 35,000 clones, with 90% found just once. Sample: CD8+ T cells from peripheral blood mononuclear cells, taken in the second trimester of pregnancy. The receptors originated from a female donor with multiple sclerosis, enrolled in a pregnancy study.

This chain links TRBV19 with TRBJ2-7; D possibly corresponds to TRBD2 (5 bases). Trimming removed 6 bases from V and 4 bases from J, with 13 bases in between. Germline V gives CDR1 LNHDA, CDR2 SQIVND (reference sequence). The CDR3 has 13 residues. This chain's CDR3 is CASRRESQYEQYF. Here the CDR3 DNA reads TGTGCCAGTAGGAGGGAGAGCCAGTACGAGCAGTACTTC.

This chain connects TRBV6-1 to TRBJ2-3; tentative D call: TRBD1 (5 bases). CDR1 and CDR2 from the germline V gene are MNHNS and SASEGT. CDR3 length: 14 amino acids. Trimming removed 5 bases at V and 3 bases at J, with 12 bases between. CDR3 DNA sequence: TGTGCCAGCAGTACCCGACAGAGGACAGATACGCAGTATTTT. This translates into CASSTRQRTDTQYF.

In its sample, this clone was seen once. The chain is built from TRBV7-2 and TRBJ2-1, with 10 positions matching TRBD2. Trimming took 3 bases from V and 8 from J; bases not matched to a gene: 7. The germline CDR1 and CDR2 sequences are SGHTA and FQGNSA. There are 15 residues in the CDR3. The CDR3 DNA follows: TGTGCCAGCAGCTTGACTAGCGGGTGGGCGGATGAGCAGTTCTTC. Amino acid sequence: CASSLTSGWADEQFF.

The rearrangement uses TRBV27 and TRBJ2-1; maybe TRBD1 (6 bases). Germline loops: CDR1 MNHEY, CDR2 SMNVEV (reference sequence). This CDR3 is 15 amino acids long. The V gene lost 2 bases and the J gene lost 3 bases, with 11 bases spanning the gap. The CDR3 region has the DNA TGTGCCAGCAGTTTACAGGGACAAAACTACAATGAGCAGTTCTTC. Translated, it gives CASSLQGQNYNEQFF.

This chain links TRBV28 with TRBJ2-7, with 7 bases identical to TRBD1. The CDR3 runs 14 residues. J gave up 2 bases and V 4 bases, and 5 bases lay outside the gene matches. Germline CDR1 MDHEN, CDR2 SYDVKM. The CDR3, as DNA: TGTGCCAGCAGTTCTACAGGGGCCACCTACGAGCAGTACTTC. It codes for CASSSTGATYEQYF.

The rearrangement links TRBV4-2 to TRBJ2-3; 9 bases match TRBD1. Germline values: CDR1 LGHNA, CDR2 YNFKEQ. Trimming at V came to 2 bases and at J to 4 bases, leaving 7 bases not matched to a gene. This CDR3 spans 16 amino acids. CDR3 DNA sequence: TGTGCCAGCAGCCAACGGACAGGGGTTTATGCAGATACGCAGTATTTT. Its protein product is CASSQRTGVYADTQYF.

The chain joins TRBV6-1 to TRBJ2-1, with a possible D match to TRBD2 (6 bases). Germline values: CDR1 MNHNS, CDR2 SASEGT. With 0 bases removed from V and 0 bases from J, the gap between germline ends came to 15 bases. The CDR3 is 18 residues long. The CDR3 DNA reads TGTGCCAGCAGTGAAGCCCCCTCAACCGGGAGCTCCTACAATGAGCAGTTCTTC. Translated: CASSEAPSTGSSYNEQFF.

J is TRBJ1-4 and V is TRBV4-3, with D possibly TRBD1 on 5 matching bases. The CDR3 consists of 18 residues. The germline V gene has CDR1 LGHNA and CDR2 YSLEER. The V end was cut by 0 bases, the J end by 3 bases, with 17 bases between. This CDR3 is CASSQDRDDGRANEKLFF. CDR3 nucleotide sequence: TGCGCCAGCAGCCAAGATCGGGACGACGGGAGGGCTAATGAAAAACTGTTTTTT.

This rearrangement joins TRBV10-3 to TRBJ2-7; no reliable D call. Germline V gene data show CDR1 as ENHRY and CDR2 as SYGVKD. The CDR3 sequence is 14 residues long. Trimming removed 0 bases at V and 0 bases at J, with 6 bases between. Here the CDR3 DNA reads TGTGCCATCAGTGAGTCATACAGCTCCTACGAGCAGTACTTC. It yields the protein CAISESYSSYEQYF.

The V call is TRBV28, the J call TRBJ2-7, with 10 bases aligning to TRBD2. Germline V CDR1 and CDR2: MDHEN, SYDVKM. Trimming at V came to 2 bases and at J to 0 bases, leaving 13 bases not matched to a gene. The CDR3 contains 19 residues. CDR3 nucleotide sequence: TGTGCCAGCAGTTTAAAGTTAAGCGGGAGGGATGGTAGCTCCTACGAGCAGTACTTC. Its translation is CASSLKLSGRDGSSYEQYF.

The V and J genes are TRBV11-3 and TRBJ2-2, with a tentative D call TRBD2 (5 bases). There are 18 residues in the CDR3. V was pared by 0 bases and J by 4 bases, with 18 bases between. Germline V gene lookup returns CDR1 SGHNT and CDR2 YENEEA. CDR3 bases: TGTGCCAGCAGCTTAGATCTTTGGGGAGAGGCTGGCACCGGGGAGCTGTTTTTT. Encoded protein: CASSLDLWGEAGTGELFF.

This chain links TRBV19 with TRBJ2-5, with TRBD1 matching 9 bases. V was clipped by 10 bases and J by 5 bases; unmatched bases: 11. Germline V gene data show CDR1 as LNHDA and CDR2 as SQIVND (reference sequence). The CDR3 is made up of 14 amino acids. This CDR3 reads CATGDRGGRETQYF. DNA of the CDR3: TGTGCCACCGGCGACAGGGGGGGCCGGGAGACCCAGTACTTC.

This clone was recorded once. The chain uses TRBV11-2 and TRBJ2-5, with TRBD1 as a possible D gene (5 bases). The CDR3 spans 17 residues. The germline CDR1 and CDR2 sequences are SGHAT and FQNNGV. Trimming shortened V by 3 bases and J by 3 bases, and 20 bases separated the two germline ends. CDR3 DNA sequence: TGTGCCAGCAGCTTTATCAGGGCACGAACGCGAAAAGAGACCCAGTACTTC. Amino acids: CASSFIRARTRKETQYF.

The CDR3 coding sequence is TGTGCCAGCAGTGAAGACCTAGCGGGAGCCGGGGAGCTGTTTTTT. Translating gives CASSEDLAGAGELFF. The chain recombines TRBV6-1 with TRBJ2-2; 10 bases fit TRBD2. This CDR3 region has 15 residues. Germline CDR1 reads MNHNS; CDR2 reads SASEGT. With 1 base clipped from V and 6 bases from J, the junction kept 2 bases outside the gene matches.

The rearrangement joins TRBV30 to TRBJ2-2, with a weak D call TRBD1 (6 bases). Trimming removed 2 bases from V and 3 bases from J, with 13 bases in between. CDR1 is GTSNPN, CDR2 SVGIG, per germline (reference sequence). The CDR3 is 15 amino acids. CDR3 coding DNA: TGTGCCTGGAGTCCTTGGGGGCTGGACACCGGGGAGCTGTTTTTT. Translating gives CAWSPWGLDTGELFF.

The chain has TRBV6-5 and TRBJ1-2, with D possibly being TRBD1 (6 bases). Trimming removed 8 bases from V and 2 bases from J, with 12 bases in between. Germline-derived CDR1 and CDR2 are MNHEY and SVGAGI. This CDR3 comprises 13 residues. The CDR3 loop reads CASGTGTNYGYTF. The CDR3 bases are TGTGCCAGCGGGACCGGGACAAACTATGGCTACACCTTC.

V is TRBV19 and J is TRBJ2-5; the D gene is possibly TRBD2 (7 bases). With 5 bases removed from V and 7 bases from J, the gap between germline ends came to 26 bases. Germline values: CDR1 LNHDA, CDR2 SQIVND (reference sequence). The CDR3 has 17 amino acids. The CDR3 region is CASSPSPRGASLGTQYF. In DNA form, the CDR3 reads TGTGCCAGTAGTCCATCCCCCCGGGGGGCGTCCCTCGGGACCCAGTACTTC. Using reference TRBV19 and TRBJ2-5 for the parts outside the CDR3, the full variable domain is DGGITQSPKYLFRKEGQNVTLSCEQNLNHDAMYWYRQDPGQGLRLIYYSQIVNDFQKGDIAEGYSVSREKKESFPLTVTSAQKNPTAFYLCASSPSPRGASLGTQYFGPGTRLLVL.

The genes are TRBV4-2 and TRBJ2-2, with 10 bases identical to TRBD1. With 0 bases clipped from V and 6 bases from J, the junction kept 10 bases outside the gene matches. Germline values: CDR1 LGHNA, CDR2 YNFKEQ. This CDR3 is built from 18 residues. The CDR3 loop is CASSQDRQGATSPGELFF. The CDR3 DNA reads TGTGCCAGCAGCCAAGATCGACAGGGGGCCACCTCGCCCGGGGAGCTGTTTTTT.

This chain links TRBV4-1 with TRBJ1-2; 7 nucleotides agree with TRBD1. With 4 bases clipped from V and 3 bases from J, the junction kept 8 bases outside the gene matches. Germline V gives CDR1 MGHRA, CDR2 YSYEKL. CDR3 length: 15 amino acids. CDR3 nucleotides: TGCGCCAGCAGCCTCCCCGGGACAGCAGACTATGGCTACACCTTC. The encoded protein is CASSLPGTADYGYTF.

This clone was counted a few times. For the CDR3, the DNA is TGTGCCAGTAGTCTTGACAGGGACTATCAGCCCCAGCATTTT. Protein product: CASSLDRDYQPQHF. The chain joins TRBV19 to TRBJ1-5, with 7 bases fitting TRBD1. The J segment lost 5 bases and the V segment lost 5 bases, leaving 6 bases of the junction unmatched. CDR3 length equals 14 residues. The V gene's germline CDR1 is LNHDA and CDR2 SQIVND (reference sequence).

This clone was recorded only once. The rearrangement joins TRBV7-8 to TRBJ2-7; 7 bases align to TRBD2. Looked up from germline, CDR1 is SGHVS and CDR2 is FQNEAQ. The CDR3 runs 15 residues. With V trimmed by 4 bases and J by 3 bases, 9 bases remained unmatched. The CDR3 sequence: CASSSVSSGRYEQYF. The CDR3 DNA follows: TGTGCCAGCAGCTCCGTTTCTAGCGGTCGCTACGAGCAGTACTTC.

V gene TRBV6-1 combines with J gene TRBJ1-5; D is unclear. Germline lookup yields CDR1 MNHNS and CDR2 SASEGT. Trimming stripped 6 bases from V and 4 bases from J, with 13 bases between. The CDR3 runs to 14 residues. In DNA, the CDR3 is TGTGCCAGCAGCCTCGACACCCCTAATCAGCCCCAGCATTTT. Translating gives CASSLDTPNQPQHF.

The chain recombines TRBV4-1 with TRBJ2-5; D possibly corresponds to TRBD2 (5 bases). The V end was cut by 0 bases, the J end by 3 bases, with 14 bases between. CDR1 is MGHRA and CDR2 is YSYEKL in the germline V gene. The CDR3 spans 16 residues. CDR3 protein: CASSQDRGAGEETQYF. CDR3 coding DNA: TGCGCCAGCAGCCAAGATCGGGGTGCTGGGGAAGAGACCCAGTACTTC.